Listed below are T cell receptor beta chains from one sample, sequenced in a study of blood T cell repertoires in COVID-19. Sequencing used immunoSEQ multiplex PCR; TCRdb keeps in-frame clones, though not all of them. This sample has under 150,000 clones, with about four fifths found just once. Sequenced input: peripheral blood. These receptors all stem from an older woman with acute or convalescent COVID-19. Both conserved end residues are part of each CDR3. The D gene is left open where the match is weak. Size is omitted from some rows. Given values are once, few, many or a class for expanded clones.

J | V | size | D | DNA | CDR3
TRBJ1-4 | TRBV27 | . | . | TGTGCCAGCAGTCCTGGCGGAGCCGCCGCTAATGAAAAACTGTTTTTT | CASSPGGAAANEKLFF
TRBJ2-1 | TRBV5-5 | once | . | TGTGCCAGCAGCCCGGCGGGCGGTTTTGTCAATGAGCAGTTCTTC | CASSPAGGFVNEQFF
TRBJ1-6 | TRBV28 | . | . | TGTGCCAGCAGTTTAGCAGGGTCGGGTAATTCACCCCTCCACTTT | CASSLAGSGNSPLHF
TRBJ2-2 | TRBV12-5 | . | . | TGTGCTAGTGGTTTGGGACAGGCCAACACCGGGGAGCTGTTTTTT | CASGLGQANTGELFF
TRBJ1-4 | TRBV25-1 | . | TRBD1 | TGTGCCAGCAGTGGTTTGTTAGGAACAGGGGGTCCGAGGGAAAAACTGTTTTTT | CASSGLLGTGGPREKLFF
TRBJ1-4 | TRBV10-1 | . | . | TGCGCCACCTCCCCCGGTGAAAAACTGTTTTTT | CATSPGEKLFF
TRBJ2-7 | TRBV7-9 | few | TRBD2 | TGTGCCAGCAGCAAAGCTAGCGGGAGTCACTACGAGCAGTACTTC | CASSKASGSHYEQYF
TRBJ2-7 | TRBV11-2 | . | . | TGTGCCAGCACCCTGGAAGGAGCGGGTAACGAGCAGTACTTC | CASTLEGAGNEQYF
TRBJ2-1 | TRBV28 | . | . | TGTGCCAGCAGTCCTGACCGTCCCCCGCCGGGCAATGAGCAGTTCTTC | CASSPDRPPPGNEQFF
TRBJ2-1 | TRBV30 | once | . | TGTGCCTGGAGCGGCGGGATTACCTACAATGAGCAGTTCTTC | CAWSGGITYNEQFF
TRBJ2-1 | TRBV13 | . | TRBD2 | TGTGCCAGCAGCCCGGGACTAGCCCACAATGAGCAGTTCTTC | CASSPGLAHNEQFF
TRBJ2-7 | TRBV5-4 | . | . | TGTGCCAGCAGCTGGGGGGCGGGAGAAACCCACGAGCAGTACTTC | CASSWGAGETHEQYF
TRBJ1-4 | TRBV4-1 | . | . | TGCGCCAGCAGCCAAGATCCCGAGGATGAAAAACTGTTTTTT | CASSQDPEDEKLFF
TRBJ1-6 | TRBV2 | . | . | TGTGCCAGCAACCAACAGGGTTTCGGTAATTCACCCCTCCACTTT | CASNQQGFGNSPLHF
TRBJ2-3 | TRBV7-2 | . | TRBD1 | TGTGCCAGCAGCTCAGGGGGCATCACAGATACGCAGTATTTT | CASSSGGITDTQYF
TRBJ2-1 | TRBV11-3 | . | TRBD2 | TGTGCCAGCAGCCCTGGGGGGGGAGTGGAGCAGTTCTTC | CASSPGGGVEQFF
TRBJ2-7 | TRBV12-3/TRBV12-4 | . | TRBD2 | TGTGCCAGCAGTTATACTAGCGGGTACGAGCAGTACTTC | CASSYTSGYEQYF